The 6 T cell receptor beta chains presented below share a single source sample, sequenced in a study of OX40 agonist ivuxolimab in advanced cancers. Generated by immunoSEQ multiplex PCR, the TCRdb table keeps only in-frame clones and is missing some. The sample lists over 30,000 clones, roughly 84% occurring once. The sequenced sample was CD4+ or CD8+ T cells sorted from blood, obtained in a trial of the OX40 agonist ivuxolimab. These receptors were obtained from an adult with an advanced solid tumor such as melanoma, head and neck, liver or kidney cancer.

This chain joins TRBV6-6 and TRBJ1-5; D is perhaps TRBD1 (5 bases). This CDR3 spans 13 amino acids. Germline V gene data show CDR1 as MNHNY and CDR2 as SVGAGI (reference sequence). V dropped 4 bases and J dropped 9 bases, with 13 bases sitting between them. CDR3 protein: CASSFPGVRPQHF. The CDR3 DNA reads as TGTGCCAGCAGTTTTCCGGGGGTTAGGCCCCAGCATTTT.

As DNA, the CDR3 is TGTGCCAGCAGTTCACGACGCTCCCAAGGCGGATGGCTTTACAATGAGCAGTTCTTC. As protein: CASSSRRSQGGWLYNEQFF. The rearrangement links TRBV27 to TRBJ2-1; D is unresolved. The CDR3 sequence is 19 residues long. V was shortened by 4 bases and J by 4 bases, with 26 bases between the two germline ends. Germline lookup yields CDR1 MNHEY and CDR2 SMNVEV (reference sequence).

The chain is built from TRBV28 and TRBJ1-1; tentatively, D is TRBD1 (5 bases). V lost 1 base, J lost 11 bases, and 11 bases lay in between. Germline CDR1 and CDR2: MDHEN and SYDVKM. The CDR3 contains 12 residues. The CDR3 loop is CASSLSYRSAFF. The CDR3 coding sequence is TGTGCCAGCAGTTTATCCTACAGGAGTGCTTTCTTT.

V usage is TRBV7-9 and J usage is TRBJ1-1; 7 nucleotides agree with TRBD1. CDR3 size: 15 residues. Trimming took 5 bases from V and 0 from J; bases not matched to a gene: 6. CDR1 and CDR2 (germline): SEHNR, FQNEAQ (reference sequence). CDR3 bases: TGTGCCAGCAGCCCTGCCGGGACAGTGAACACTGAAGCTTTCTTT. Translation gives CASSPAGTVNTEAFF.

This clone was seen only once. This chain uses TRBV5-1 with TRBJ2-1, with TRBD2 identical over 15 bases. The CDR3 sequence is 15 residues long. Germline V gene data show CDR1 as SGHRS and CDR2 as YFSETQ. V trimming: 4 bases; J trimming: 4 bases; junction bases outside the gene matches: 0. The CDR3 DNA is TGCGCCAGCAGCGGGACTAGCGGGGGGTACAATGAGCAGTTCTTC. Protein: CASSGTSGGYNEQFF.

The rearrangement joins TRBV11-2 to TRBJ2-5; D not certain. The V and J ends lost 1 base and 1 base respectively, with 7 bases between them. Germline values: CDR1 SGHAT, CDR2 FQNNGV. The CDR3 spans 14 residues. The CDR3 is CASSLGLGQETQYF. DNA of the CDR3: TGTGCCAGCAGCTTAGGACTGGGCCAAGAGACCCAGTACTTC.